Sequencing of this T cell receptor (beta chain) was carried out in a study of cytomegalovirus exposure and HLA in healthy donors. Primers included in the PCR were 60 Vbeta and 13 Jbeta primers. Produced via immunoSEQ multiplex PCR; TCRdb's table is partial and in-frame only. The table lists around 62,000 clones, around 77% of them singletons, with approximately 5.4% in the top ten. Germline lookup yields CDR1 KGHSH and CDR2 LQKENI. The V and J ends lost 2 bases and 5 bases respectively, with 9 bases between them. The CDR3 runs 14 residues. The TCR sequence derives from a male donor in good health and CMV-seropositive. V and J are TRBV18 and TRBJ2-2, with D tentatively TRBD1 (6 bases). The source material was PBMCs. The CDR3 is CASSPSTGTGELFF. CDR3 in DNA: TGTGCCAGCTCACCATCGACAGGTACCGGGGAGCTGTTTTTT.